One and the same sample provided the 25 T cell receptor beta chains below, sequenced in a study of beta chain features in type 1 diabetes (dated by TCRdb to 2016 to 2019). The library was prepared using the immunoSEQ multiplex PCR assay. The High Capacity cDNA Reverse Transcription Kit was used to reverse transcribe all of the isolated RNA, meaning that expressed TCRB transcripts were what got sequenced. The table comes from immuneACCESS by way of TCRdb, which keeps in-frame sequences with V and J called. Part of the clones is missing from these tables; in studies checked, under half for an unresolved V gene and the rest for unknown reasons. The sample table holds some 240,000 clones, of which around 16% were seen once. The leading ten clones occupy 0.085% of the sample. General study outcomes and caveats: In all four CD4+ subsets, TCRB CDR3 length was moderately but significantly shorter in type 1 diabetes patients.

These receptors have no identified antigens. Source material: naive CD4+ T cells from blood. The sample's cell subset or site label, in plain terms: true naive CD4+ T cells. The receptors derive from a man younger than 45 with type 1 diabetes.

In its sample, this clone was seen a few times. This sequence joins TRBV11-3 and TRBJ2-1, with 16 bases aligning to TRBD2. CDR1 and CDR2 (germline): SGHNT, YENEEA. The V gene end was trimmed by 4 bases and the J gene end by 1 base; junction bases not matched to a gene: 1. The CDR3 has 17 amino acids. For the CDR3, the DNA is TGTGCCAGCAGCTCGGGACTAGCGGGAGGGTCCTACAATGAGCAGTTCTTC. This translates into CASSSGLAGGSYNEQFF.

The chain couples TRBV28 to TRBJ2-2; 8 bases agree with TRBD1. V dropped 6 bases and J dropped 1; count of bases not matched to a gene: 10. The CDR3 consists of 17 residues. CDR1 and CDR2 from the germline V gene are MDHEN and SYDVKM. The CDR3 nucleotides read TGTGCCAGCAGGAGCCAGGGGGCGACTCGGAACACCGGGGAGCTGTTTTTT. The encoded protein is CASRSQGATRNTGELFF.

This clone was seen a few times. The chain has TRBV14 and TRBJ2-6; D is perhaps TRBD1 (5 bases). Between the trimmed V and J ends, which lost 8 bases and 0 bases, there was a span of 11 bases. Germline CDR1 is SGHDN and CDR2 is FVKESK. The CDR3 runs 15 residues. CDR3: CASGAGRSGANVLTF. In DNA form, the CDR3 reads TGTGCCAGCGGGGCAGGGCGCTCTGGGGCCAACGTCCTGACTTTC.

This clone was seen more than once but under ten times. The V gene is TRBV29-1, the J gene TRBJ2-1, with 12 bases lining up with TRBD2. Trimming removed 7 bases from V and 8 bases from J; junction bases left unmatched: 9. CDR1 is SQVTM, CDR2 ANQGSEA, per germline. CDR3 size: 14 residues. CDR3: CSGSTSGRSHEQFF. In DNA form, the CDR3 reads TGCAGCGGCTCTACTAGCGGGAGGTCCCATGAGCAGTTCTTC.

The CDR3 coding sequence is TGTGCCAGCAGCCAAGATGGAGGTAGCAATGAGCAGTTCTTC. Residues: CASSQDGGSNEQFF. This chain connects TRBV14 to TRBJ2-1, with D tentatively TRBD2 (5 bases). This CDR3 region has 14 residues. From germline, CDR1 is SGHDN and CDR2 FVKESK. V shed 0 bases and J shed 6 bases, with 9 bases lying between them.

The chain uses TRBV30 and TRBJ2-5, with D uncertain. The V end lost 2 bases, the J end lost 5 bases, and 15 bases lay between the germline ends. CDR1 and CDR2 (germline): GTSNPN, SVGIG (reference sequence). CDR3 size: 14 residues. CDR3 DNA: TGTGCCTGGAGTAAGGGCCCGGGTGGGGAGACCCAGTACTTC. Residues: CAWSKGPGGETQYF.

The chain joins TRBV7-9 to TRBJ2-7, with TRBD2 as a possible D gene (6 bases). Germline-derived CDR1 and CDR2 are SEHNR and FQNEAQ (reference sequence). This CDR3 spans 14 amino acids. V was shortened by 1 base and J by 2 bases, with 9 bases between the two germline ends. The CDR3: CASSLGRGAYEQYF. Here the CDR3 DNA reads TGTGCCAGCAGCTTAGGGCGGGGAGCCTACGAGCAGTACTTC. Drawing the rest from reference TRBV7-9 and TRBJ2-7, the complete variable domain is DTGVSQNPRHKITKRGQNVTFRCDPISEHNRLYWYRQTLGQGPEFLTYFQNEAQLEKSRLLSDRFSAERPKGSFSTLEIQRTEQGDSAMYLCASSLGRGAYEQYFGPGTRLTVT.

This clone has just a few counts. V gene TRBV29-1 combines with J gene TRBJ2-2, with TRBD1 matching over 9 bases. Germline loops: CDR1 SQVTM, CDR2 ANQGSEA. The CDR3 is 15 amino acids. V dropped 3 bases and J dropped 7; count of bases not matched to a gene: 9. The CDR3 DNA sequence: TGCAGCGTTGAGATTCTTACAGGGGGCAGCGGGGAGCTGTTTTTT. As protein: CSVEILTGGSGELFF.

The chain joins TRBV7-2 to TRBJ2-1; 9 bases line up with TRBD2. Per the germline V gene, CDR1 is SGHTA and CDR2 is FQGNSA. V lost 5 bases to trimming and J lost 4 bases; unmatched junction nucleotides: 6. The length of the CDR3 is 15 residues. The CDR3 reads CASSPPGLAYNEQFF. In DNA form, the CDR3 reads TGTGCCAGCAGCCCACCGGGACTAGCATACAATGAGCAGTTCTTC.

The J gene is TRBJ2-3, the V gene TRBV6-5; D unclear. CDR3 length: 13 residues. Germline assignment: CDR1 MNHEY and CDR2 SVGAGI. Trimming left V 10 bases short and J 3 bases short, with 14 bases between. CDR3 nucleotides: TGTGCCACCTTAGCCCCTGGGACAGATACGCAGTATTTT. Translating gives CATLAPGTDTQYF.

The J gene is TRBJ2-1, the V gene TRBV18, with D possibly TRBD1 on 6 matching bases. Germline V CDR1 and CDR2: KGHSH, LQKENI. V was pared by 3 bases and J by 0 bases, with 9 bases between. The CDR3 is 15 amino acids. The CDR3 nucleotides are TGTGCCAGCTCACCGAGGGGGAGCTCCTACAATGAGCAGTTCTTC. Translating gives CASSPRGSSYNEQFF.

The chain joins TRBV30 to TRBJ2-7, with TRBD2 matching over 12 bases. J was trimmed by 2 bases and V by 5 bases; bases with no gene match: 4. CDR1 and CDR2 from the germline V gene are GTSNPN and SVGIG (reference sequence). The CDR3 has 14 amino acids. This CDR3 is CAWVTSGGTYEQYF. In DNA form, the CDR3 reads TGTGCCTGGGTGACTAGCGGGGGTACCTACGAGCAGTACTTC.

This clone has a handful of counts. V usage is TRBV7-9 and J usage is TRBJ1-4, with TRBD1 identical over 9 bases. V lost 6 bases and J lost 8; bases outside the gene matches: 1. Germline loops: CDR1 SEHNR, CDR2 FQNEAQ (reference sequence). CDR3 size: 12 residues. CDR3 region: CASRQGAEKLFF. CDR3 in DNA: TGTGCCAGCAGACAGGGGGCGGAAAAACTGTTTTTT.

This clone was detected only a few times. J is TRBJ1-2 and V is TRBV29-1; 12 bases fit TRBD1. CDR3 size: 16 residues. CDR1 is SQVTM, CDR2 ANQGSEA, per germline. The V segment lost 4 bases and the J segment 3 bases; nucleotides outside the gene matches: 9. CDR3 loop: CSVATGTGGADYGYTF. Here the CDR3 DNA reads TGCAGCGTTGCCACCGGGACAGGGGGCGCTGACTATGGCTACACCTTC.

J is TRBJ2-3 and V is TRBV29-1; no firm D call. The CDR3 runs to 13 residues. From germline, CDR1 is SQVTM and CDR2 ANQGSEA. This CDR3 reads CTVLAGATDTQYF. The CDR3 nucleotides read TGCACCGTACTGGCAGGAGCCACAGATACGCAGTATTTT.

This clone was detected only a few times. The chain couples TRBV29-1 to TRBJ2-3; D possibly corresponds to TRBD1 (6 bases). With 5 bases removed from V and 5 bases from J, the gap between germline ends came to 11 bases. Germline V CDR1 and CDR2: SQVTM, ANQGSEA. The CDR3 is made up of 12 amino acids. In DNA, the CDR3 is TGCAGCGTTATCAGGGGTGGAGATACGCAGTATTTT. Its protein is CSVIRGGDTQYF.

J is TRBJ2-5 and V is TRBV7-9; 10 bases agree with TRBD1. The CDR3 spans 16 residues. Germline CDR1 and CDR2: SEHNR and FQNEAQ (reference sequence). With 4 bases clipped from V and 5 bases from J, the junction kept 10 bases outside the gene matches. CDR3 region: CASSYDPGQGRETQYF. The CDR3, as DNA: TGTGCCAGCAGCTACGATCCGGGACAGGGGAGGGAGACCCAGTACTTC. The variable domain in full, completed from reference TRBV7-9 and TRBJ2-5, reads DTGVSQNPRHKITKRGQNVTFRCDPISEHNRLYWYRQTLGQGPEFLTYFQNEAQLEKSRLLSDRFSAERPKGSFSTLEIQRTEQGDSAMYLCASSYDPGQGRETQYFGPGTRLLVL.

The chain carries TRBV28 and TRBJ1-2, with D unresolved. Germline V CDR1 and CDR2: MDHEN, SYDVKM. Trimming shortened V by 1 base and J by 6 bases, and 12 bases separated the two germline ends. This CDR3 region has 14 residues. CDR3: CASSLLNTVHGYTF. CDR3 nucleotide sequence: TGTGCCAGCAGTTTATTGAACACCGTCCATGGCTACACCTTC.

The J gene is TRBJ2-7, the V gene TRBV5-1; either TRBD1 or TRBD2 may supply D (5 bases each). Trimming took 3 bases from V and 7 from J, leaving 20 bases between them. The CDR3 loop spans 15 amino acids. From germline, CDR1 is SGHRS and CDR2 YFSETQ. CDR3 sequence reads: CASSSPGTWPGEQYF. The DNA of the CDR3 is TGCGCCAGCAGCTCTCCCGGGACCTGGCCGGGGGAGCAGTACTTC.

The chain employs TRBV5-4 and TRBJ2-1; no clear D gene. The CDR3 covers 15 residues. CDR1 is SGHNT and CDR2 is YYREEE in the germline V gene (reference sequence). V gave up 4 bases and J gave up 0 bases, with 11 bases separating them. CDR3 nucleotides: TGTGCCAGCAGCGTAGACACGACCTCCTACAATGAGCAGTTCTTC. As protein: CASSVDTTSYNEQFF.

J is TRBJ2-5 and V is TRBV7-2; D is possibly TRBD2 (5 bases). The V and J ends lost 1 base and 5 bases respectively, with 11 bases between them. The germline V gene has CDR1 SGHTA and CDR2 FQGNSA. The CDR3 covers 14 residues. The CDR3 loop is CASSLGGSRETQYF. CDR3 coding DNA: TGTGCCAGCAGCTTAGGAGGGAGCCGGGAGACCCAGTACTTC.

The chain employs TRBV19 and TRBJ1-1; D not certain. The CDR3 sequence is 14 residues long. CDR1 and CDR2 (germline): LNHDA, SQIVND (reference sequence). Deletions cut 4 bases from V and 6 bases from J, with 15 bases between. The CDR3 sequence is CASSRMEFMAEAFF. The CDR3 nucleotides are TGTGCCAGTAGTAGGATGGAATTTATGGCTGAAGCTTTCTTT.

This clone was recorded a few times. The rearrangement uses TRBV30 and TRBJ1-1, with D unresolved. Trimming removed 0 bases from V and 2 bases from J, with 10 bases in between. CDR1 and CDR2 from the germline V gene are GTSNPN and SVGIG (reference sequence). The CDR3 extends over 14 amino acids. For the CDR3, the DNA is TGTGCCTGGAGTGTACAGACATTCAACACTGAAGCTTTCTTT. Protein product: CAWSVQTFNTEAFF.

This clone was detected only a few times. The chain has TRBV30 and TRBJ1-5; 9 bases align to TRBD1. Germline values: CDR1 GTSNPN, CDR2 SVGIG (reference sequence). V lost 8 bases and J lost 3; bases outside the gene matches: 8. This CDR3 comprises 14 residues. CDR3 nucleotide sequence: TGTGCCCGATACTGGACAGGGGACAATCAGCCCCAGCATTTT. Its protein is CARYWTGDNQPQHF.

The chain joins TRBV19 to TRBJ2-6; weak D call: TRBD2 (5 bases). This CDR3 is built from 19 residues. V was pared by 0 bases and J by 0 bases, with 15 bases between. Germline V gives CDR1 LNHDA, CDR2 SQIVND (reference sequence). The CDR3 nucleotides read TGTGCCAGTAGTATAGATACCGGACTGATCAACTCTGGGGCCAACGTCCTGACTTTC. This codes for CASSIDTGLINSGANVLTF.